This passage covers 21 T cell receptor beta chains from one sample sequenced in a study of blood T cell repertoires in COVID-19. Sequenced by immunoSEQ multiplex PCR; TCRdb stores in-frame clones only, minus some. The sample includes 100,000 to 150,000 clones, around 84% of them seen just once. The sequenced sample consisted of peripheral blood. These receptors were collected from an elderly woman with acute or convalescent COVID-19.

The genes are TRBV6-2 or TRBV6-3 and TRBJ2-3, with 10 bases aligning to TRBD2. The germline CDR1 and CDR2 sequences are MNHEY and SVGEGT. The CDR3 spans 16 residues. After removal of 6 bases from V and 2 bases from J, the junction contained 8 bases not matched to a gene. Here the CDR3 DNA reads TGTGCCAGCAGCCAGTTCGGGACTAGCGCCACAGATACGCAGTATTTT. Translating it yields CASSQFGTSATDTQYF.

DNA for the CDR3: TGTGCCAGCAGTTACACCGGGACAGGAAAATCACCCCTCCACTTT. Encoded protein: CASSYTGTGKSPLHF. This chain joins TRBV6-2 or TRBV6-3 and TRBJ1-6; 8 positions agree with TRBD1. Germline-derived CDR1 and CDR2 are MNHEY and SVGEGT. J lost 10 bases, V lost 2 bases, and 7 bases had no gene match. There are 15 residues in the CDR3.

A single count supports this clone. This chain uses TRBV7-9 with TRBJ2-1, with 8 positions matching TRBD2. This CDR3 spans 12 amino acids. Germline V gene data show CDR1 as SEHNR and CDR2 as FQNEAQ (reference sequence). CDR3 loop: CATTAGDNEQFF. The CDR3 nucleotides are TGTGCGACGACAGCGGGAGACAATGAGCAGTTCTTC.

The CDR3 reads CASSFPTGGPEQYF. CDR3 sequence (DNA): TGTGCCAGCAGCTTTCCTACAGGGGGCCCCGAGCAGTACTTC. This chain connects TRBV5-7 to TRBJ2-7; 9 nucleotides match TRBD1. TRBV5-7 counts as an open reading frame of uncertain function. The CDR3 has 14 amino acids. The V and J ends lost 2 bases and 6 bases, in that order; junction bases with no gene match: 6.

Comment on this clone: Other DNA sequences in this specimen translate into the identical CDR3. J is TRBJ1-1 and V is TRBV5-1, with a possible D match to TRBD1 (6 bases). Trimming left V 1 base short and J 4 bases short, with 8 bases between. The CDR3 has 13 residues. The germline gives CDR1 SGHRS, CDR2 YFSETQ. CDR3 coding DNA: TGCGCCAGCAGCTTGCGAGGGGGCACTGAAGCTTTCTTT. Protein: CASSLRGGTEAFF.

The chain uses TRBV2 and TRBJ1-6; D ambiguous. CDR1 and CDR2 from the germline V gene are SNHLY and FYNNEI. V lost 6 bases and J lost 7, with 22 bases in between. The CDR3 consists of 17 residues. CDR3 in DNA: TGTGCCAGCAGCGCCGATCCCCCGACACTGCTAAATTCACCCCTCCACTTT. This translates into CASSADPPTLLNSPLHF.

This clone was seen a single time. DNA of the CDR3: TGCGCCAGCAGCCAGTCCCTTGGGACAGCCCTTATTCAGTACTTC. Translated, it gives CASSQSLGTALIQYF. V is TRBV4-1 and J is TRBJ2-4, with 7 bases lining up with TRBD1. Germline V CDR1 and CDR2: MGHRA, YSYEKL. V lost 3 bases to trimming and J lost 10 bases; unmatched junction nucleotides: 12. The CDR3 loop spans 15 amino acids.

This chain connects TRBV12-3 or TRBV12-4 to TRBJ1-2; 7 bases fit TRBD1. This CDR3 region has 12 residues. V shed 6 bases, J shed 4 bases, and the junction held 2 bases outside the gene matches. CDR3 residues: CASSRDSYGYTF. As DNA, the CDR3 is TGTGCCAGCAGCCGGGACAGCTATGGCTACACCTTC.

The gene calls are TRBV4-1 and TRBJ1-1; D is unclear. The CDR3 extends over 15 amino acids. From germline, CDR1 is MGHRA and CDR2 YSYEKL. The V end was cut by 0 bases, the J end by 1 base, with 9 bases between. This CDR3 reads CASSQESSQNTEAFF. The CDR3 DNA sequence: TGCGCCAGCAGCCAAGAATCCTCACAGAACACTGAAGCTTTCTTT.

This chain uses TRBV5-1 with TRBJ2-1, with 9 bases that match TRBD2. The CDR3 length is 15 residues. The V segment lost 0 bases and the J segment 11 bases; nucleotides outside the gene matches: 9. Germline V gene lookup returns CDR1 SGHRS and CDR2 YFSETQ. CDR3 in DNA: TGCGCCAGCAGCTTGGCCTTTGGCGGGGGGGCTAAGCAGTTCTTC. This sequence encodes CASSLAFGGGAKQFF.

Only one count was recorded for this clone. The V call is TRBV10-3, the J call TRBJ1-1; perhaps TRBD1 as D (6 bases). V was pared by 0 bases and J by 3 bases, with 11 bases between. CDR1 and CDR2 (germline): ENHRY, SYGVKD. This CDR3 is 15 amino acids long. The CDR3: CAISESADSDTEAFF. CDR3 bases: TGTGCCATCAGTGAGTCGGCGGACAGCGACACTGAAGCTTTCTTT.

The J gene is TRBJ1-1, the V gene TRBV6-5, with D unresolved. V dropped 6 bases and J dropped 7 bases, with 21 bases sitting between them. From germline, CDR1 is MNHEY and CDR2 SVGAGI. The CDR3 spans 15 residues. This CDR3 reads CASRPSSGVIIEAFF. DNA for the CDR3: TGTGCCAGCAGGCCCTCATCGGGAGTAATCATTGAAGCTTTCTTT.

The CDR3 nucleotides are TGTGCCATCAGTGAGTCGTCGACAGGGGGCTACTATGGCTACACCTTC. This gives the protein CAISESSTGGYYGYTF. The gene calls are TRBV10-3 and TRBJ1-2, with 10 bases that match TRBD1. J gave up 3 bases and V 0 bases, and 4 bases lay outside the gene matches. The germline V gene has CDR1 ENHRY and CDR2 SYGVKD. CDR3 length: 16 amino acids.

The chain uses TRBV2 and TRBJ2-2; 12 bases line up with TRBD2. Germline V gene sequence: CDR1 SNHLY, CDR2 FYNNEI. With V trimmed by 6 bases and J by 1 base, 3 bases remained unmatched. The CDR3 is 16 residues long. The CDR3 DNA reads TGTGCCAGCAGGACTAGCGGGAGAAGGAACACCGGGGAGCTGTTTTTT. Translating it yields CASRTSGRRNTGELFF.

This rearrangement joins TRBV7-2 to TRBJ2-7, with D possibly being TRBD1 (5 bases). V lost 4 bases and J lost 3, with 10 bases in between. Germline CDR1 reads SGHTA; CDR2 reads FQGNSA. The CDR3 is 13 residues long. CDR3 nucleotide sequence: TGTGCCAGCAGCTCGCAGGGATACTACGAGCAGTACTTC. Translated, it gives CASSSQGYYEQYF.

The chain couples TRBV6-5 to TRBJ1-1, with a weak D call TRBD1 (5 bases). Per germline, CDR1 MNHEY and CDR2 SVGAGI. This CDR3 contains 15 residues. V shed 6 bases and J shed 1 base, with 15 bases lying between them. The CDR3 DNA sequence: TGTGCCAGCAGCTCGTCAACCGGGGGGAACACTGAAGCTTTCTTT. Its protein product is CASSSSTGGNTEAFF.

CDR3 sequence reads: CATSRDNDQPQHF. The CDR3 DNA reads TGTGCCACCAGCAGAGATAATGATCAGCCCCAGCATTTT. The chain combines TRBV15 with TRBJ1-5, with D uncertain. Trimming removed 0 bases at V and 5 bases at J, with 5 bases between. Per the germline V gene, CDR1 is LNHNV and CDR2 is YYDKDF (reference sequence). The CDR3 sequence is 13 residues long.

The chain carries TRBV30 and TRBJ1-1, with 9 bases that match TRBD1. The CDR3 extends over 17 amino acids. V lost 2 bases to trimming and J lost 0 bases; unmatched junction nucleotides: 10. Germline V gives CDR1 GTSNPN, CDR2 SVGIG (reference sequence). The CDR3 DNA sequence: TGTGCCTGGAGTCCTCGGGTCGGACAGGGGATGAACACTGAAGCTTTCTTT. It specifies CAWSPRVGQGMNTEAFF.

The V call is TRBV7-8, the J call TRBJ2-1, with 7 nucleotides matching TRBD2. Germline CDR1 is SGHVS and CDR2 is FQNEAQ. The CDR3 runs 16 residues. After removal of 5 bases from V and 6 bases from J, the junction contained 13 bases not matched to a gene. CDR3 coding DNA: TGTGCCAGCAGCCTCATTGGACTAGAAGTATCCAATGAGCAGTTCTTC. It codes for CASSLIGLEVSNEQFF.

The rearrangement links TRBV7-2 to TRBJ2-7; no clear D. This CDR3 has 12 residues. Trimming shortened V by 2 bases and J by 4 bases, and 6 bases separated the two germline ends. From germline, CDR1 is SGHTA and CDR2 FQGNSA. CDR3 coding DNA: TGTGCCAGCAGCTTATTTCGGTACGAGCAGTACTTC. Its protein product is CASSLFRYEQYF.

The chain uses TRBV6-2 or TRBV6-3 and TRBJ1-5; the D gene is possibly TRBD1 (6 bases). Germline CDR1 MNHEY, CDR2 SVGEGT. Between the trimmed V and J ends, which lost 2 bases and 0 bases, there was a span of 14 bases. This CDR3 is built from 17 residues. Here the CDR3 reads CASSYRAGEHSNQPQHF. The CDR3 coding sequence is TGTGCCAGCAGTTACCGGGCAGGGGAACATAGCAATCAGCCCCAGCATTTT.